This is a list of T cell receptor beta chains from one sample in a study of blood T cells in healthy people across ages. Via MiXCR, TCRdb re-called the 5' RACE reads, giving one row per CDR3 protein. The sample has around 1,500,000 distinct CDR3 sequences, 28% seen once; the top ten hold around 7.7%. The sample consisted of blood. The source is a woman in her 30s in good health. CDR3s include the opening cysteine and the closing phenylalanine or tryptophan. Fields, in order: CDR3 protein, CDR3 DNA, V gene, J gene, clone size, D gene. D genes are given only for firm matches. The size of a clone is reported for some rows only, either as once, few or many, or as a class for expanded clones.

CASSPRAEGYEQYF	TGTGCCAGCAGTCCACGGGCTGAGGGCTACGAGCAGTACTTC	TRBV12-3/TRBV12-4	TRBJ2-7	-	-
CASSGENEQFF	TGTGCCAGCAGTGGGGAGAATGAGCAGTTCTTC	TRBV6-1	TRBJ2-1	many	-
CASIGGGSQETQYF	TGTGCCAGCATTGGCGGGGGCTCCCAAGAGACCCAGTACTTC	TRBV6-1	TRBJ2-5	few	-
CASSLELSANEQFF	TGTGCCAGCAGCCTCGAACTTTCCGCTAATGAGCAGTTCTTC	TRBV21-1	TRBJ2-1	few	-
CASSPLSWEGETQYF	TGTGCCAGCTCACCTCTATCCTGGGAAGGAGAGACCCAGTACTTC	TRBV18	TRBJ2-5	few	-
CASSLVGGGGEQFF	TGTGCCAGCAGTTTAGTGGGGGGCGGGGGTGAGCAGTTCTTC	TRBV12-3/TRBV12-4	TRBJ2-1	-	-
CASSLESNGYTF	TGCGCCAGCAGCTTGGAAAGCAATGGCTACACCTTC	TRBV5-1	TRBJ1-2	-	-
CASSLARVGRDIQYF	TGCGCCAGCAGCTTGGCCCGCGTAGGCCGGGACATTCAGTACTTC	TRBV5-1	TRBJ2-4	many	-
CASSVTRGAETQYF	TGTGCCAGCTCCGTGACTAGAGGGGCAGAGACCCAGTACTTC	TRBV2	TRBJ2-5	few	-
CASRDSGAGGEQYF	TGTGCCAGCCGAGATAGCGGGGCCGGGGGCGAGCAGTACTTC	TRBV12-3/TRBV12-4	TRBJ2-7	few	TRBD2
CASSQDRSLNTEAFF	TGCGCCAGCAGCCAAGATCGGTCACTTAACACTGAAGCTTTCTTT	TRBV4-3	TRBJ1-1	few	-
CASSPPPGNQPQHF	TGTGCCAGCTCACCACCGCCAGGTAATCAGCCCCAGCATTTT	TRBV18	TRBJ1-5	-	-
CASSPDGEQYF	TGTGCCAGCTCACCGGACGGCGAGCAGTACTTC	TRBV18	TRBJ2-7	-	-
CASSFEGTGGEQFF	TGTGCCAGCAGTTTTGAGGGGACAGGGGGTGAGCAGTTCTTC	TRBV12-3/TRBV12-4	TRBJ2-1	-	TRBD1
CASSSQAGGDEQFF	TGTGCCAGCAGCTCCCAGGCAGGAGGGGATGAGCAGTTCTTC	TRBV5-6	TRBJ2-1	many	-
CASSTYGTSGRTYEQYF	TGTGCCAGCAGCACATATGGGACTAGCGGGCGGACCTACGAGCAGTACTTC	TRBV7-2	TRBJ2-7	many	TRBD2
CASSLRGGGSPLHF	TGTGCCAGCAGCTTAAGAGGGGGCGGTTCACCCCTCCACTTT	TRBV7-6	TRBJ1-6	-	TRBD1
CASSSQQGETEAFF	TGTGCCAGCAGTTCCCAACAGGGAGAGACTGAAGCTTTCTTT	TRBV12-3/TRBV12-4	TRBJ1-1	few	-
CASRNVDTQYF	TGTGCCAGCAGAAACGTGGATACGCAGTATTTT	TRBV7-2	TRBJ2-3	few	-
CASSQDRQGADEQYF	TGCGCCAGCAGCCAAGATCGGCAGGGGGCGGATGAGCAGTACTTC	TRBV4-3	TRBJ2-5	-	TRBD1
CAASNRDSNEKLFF	TGTGCCGCAAGTAACCGGGACAGTAATGAAAAACTGTTTTTT	TRBV24-1	TRBJ1-4	few	TRBD1
CASSQPRGGKDEQFF	TGTGCCAGCAGCCAACCCCGGGGGGGGAAGGATGAGCAGTTCTTC	TRBV3-1	TRBJ2-1	-	TRBD2
CASSTSRGAQETQYF	TGTGCCAGCAGTACCTCGCGGGGGGCACAAGAGACCCAGTACTTC	TRBV28	TRBJ2-5	many	TRBD2
CAISEFDGNTEAFF	TGTGCCATCAGTGAGTTCGACGGCAACACTGAAGCTTTCTTT	TRBV10-3	TRBJ1-1	-	-
CASSPSEGPPRRGYTF	TGTGCCAGCAGCCCATCAGAGGGACCTCCCCGGCGTGGCTACACCTTC	TRBV7-9	TRBJ1-2	few	-
CASSRGGAVYEQYF	TGTGCCAGCAGTCGCGGGGGAGCAGTCTACGAGCAGTACTTC	TRBV6-5	TRBJ2-7	many	TRBD2
CASSLPLGQEYGYTF	TGTGCCAGCAGTTTACCGCTCGGACAGGAGTATGGCTACACCTTC	TRBV28	TRBJ1-2	-	TRBD1
CASSATSGRENEQFF	TGTGCCAGCAGCGCGACTAGCGGCCGGGAGAATGAGCAGTTCTTC	TRBV7-2	TRBJ2-1	few	TRBD2
CASSLGGGDTGELFF	TGTGCCAGCAGCTTGGGCGGGGGAGACACCGGGGAGCTGTTTTTT	TRBV7-3	TRBJ2-2	few	TRBD2
CASGLDRVNGYTF	TGTGCCAGCGGCTTGGACAGGGTGAATGGCTACACCTTC	TRBV7-2	TRBJ1-2	-	TRBD1
CASSTGQGGVNTIYF	TGTGCCAGCAGCACCGGACAGGGGGGAGTAAACACCATATATTTT	TRBV9	TRBJ1-3	-	TRBD1
CASSHRYGYTF	TGTGCCAGCAGCCATAGATATGGCTACACCTTC	TRBV5-6	TRBJ1-2	many	-
CSVVGSPPRFNEQYF	TGCAGCGTTGTTGGTAGCCCCCCGAGGTTCAATGAGCAGTACTTC	TRBV29-1	TRBJ2-7	-	-
CASSSSRESTPPDTQYF	TGTGCCAGCAGCAGTTCACGGGAGTCCACCCCGCCAGATACGCAGTATTTT	TRBV12-3/TRBV12-4	TRBJ2-3	-	-
CASSQQGKADYGYTF	TGTGCCAGCAGTCAACAGGGAAAGGCTGACTATGGCTACACCTTC	TRBV6-2/TRBV6-3	TRBJ1-2	few	-
CASSFLGGHEQYF	TGTGCCAGCAGCTTTCTTGGGGGGCACGAGCAGTACTTC	TRBV27	TRBJ2-7	many	-
CAGAQTLTGGYTF	TGTGCCGGAGCCCAGACCTTAACTGGTGGCTACACCTTC	TRBV6-6	TRBJ1-2	-	-
CASSRGQGAAGRTDTQYF	TGCGCCAGCAGCCGGGGACAGGGGGCGGCAGGGCGCACAGATACGCAGTATTTT	TRBV5-1	TRBJ2-3	-	TRBD1
CASGGQGVEAFF	TGTGCCAGCGGCGGACAGGGGGTTGAAGCTTTCTTT	TRBV2	TRBJ1-1	few	TRBD1
CSVSSSSGFTDTQYF	TGCAGCGTATCATCGTCCAGCGGGTTCACAGATACGCAGTATTTT	TRBV29-1	TRBJ2-3	few	-